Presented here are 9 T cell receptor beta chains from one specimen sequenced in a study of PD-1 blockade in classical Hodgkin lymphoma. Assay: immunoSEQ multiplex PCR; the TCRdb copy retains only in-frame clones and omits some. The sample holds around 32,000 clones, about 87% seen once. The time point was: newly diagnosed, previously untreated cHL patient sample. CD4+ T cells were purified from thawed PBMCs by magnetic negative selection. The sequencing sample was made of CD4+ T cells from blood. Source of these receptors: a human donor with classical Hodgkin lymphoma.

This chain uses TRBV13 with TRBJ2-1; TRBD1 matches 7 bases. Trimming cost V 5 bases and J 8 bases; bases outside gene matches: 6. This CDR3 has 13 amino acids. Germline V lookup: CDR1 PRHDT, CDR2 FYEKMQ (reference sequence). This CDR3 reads CASSRRQGYEQFF. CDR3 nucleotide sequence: TGTGCCAGCAGCAGAAGACAGGGATATGAGCAGTTCTTC. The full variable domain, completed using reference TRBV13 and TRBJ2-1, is AAGVIQSPRHLIKEKRETATLKCYPIPRHDTVYWYQQGPGQDPQFLISFYEKMQSDKGSIPDRFSAQQFSDYHSELNMSSLELGDSALYFCASSRRQGYEQFFGPGTRLTVL.

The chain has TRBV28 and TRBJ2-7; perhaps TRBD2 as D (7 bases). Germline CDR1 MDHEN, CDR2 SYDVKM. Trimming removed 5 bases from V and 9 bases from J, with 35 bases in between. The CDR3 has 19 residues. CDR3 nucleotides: TGTGCCAGCAGTCCCGGGGGGACACCTGACACCTGGCGCCATATCGGGCAGTACTTC. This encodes CASSPGGTPDTWRHIGQYF.

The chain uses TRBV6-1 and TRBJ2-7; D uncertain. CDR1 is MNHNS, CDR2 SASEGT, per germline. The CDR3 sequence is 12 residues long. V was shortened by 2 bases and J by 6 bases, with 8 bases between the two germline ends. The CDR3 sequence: CASSEKGREQYV. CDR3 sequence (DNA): TGTGCCAGCAGTGAAAAAGGGCGCGAGCAGTACGTC.

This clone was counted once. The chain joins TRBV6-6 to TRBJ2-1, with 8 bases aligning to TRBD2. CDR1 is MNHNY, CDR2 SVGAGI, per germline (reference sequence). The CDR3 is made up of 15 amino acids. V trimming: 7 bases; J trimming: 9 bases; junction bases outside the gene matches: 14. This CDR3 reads CASIPAGGGTGEQFF. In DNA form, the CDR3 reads TGTGCCAGCATCCCCGCGGGAGGTGGGACCGGTGAGCAGTTCTTC.

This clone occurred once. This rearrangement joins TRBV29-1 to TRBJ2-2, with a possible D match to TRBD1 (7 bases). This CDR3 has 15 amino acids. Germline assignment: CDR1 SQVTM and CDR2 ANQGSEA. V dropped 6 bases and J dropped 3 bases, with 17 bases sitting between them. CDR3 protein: CSVRGRRDDTGELFF. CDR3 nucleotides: TGCAGCGTCAGGGGGAGGCGGGATGACACCGGGGAGCTGTTTTTT.

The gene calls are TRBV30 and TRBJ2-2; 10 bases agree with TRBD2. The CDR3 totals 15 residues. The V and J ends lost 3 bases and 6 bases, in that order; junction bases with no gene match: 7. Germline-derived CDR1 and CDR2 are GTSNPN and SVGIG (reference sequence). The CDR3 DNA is TGTGCCTGGAGGGCACCTAGCGGGAGCTCCGGGGAGCTGTTTTTT. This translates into CAWRAPSGSSGELFF.

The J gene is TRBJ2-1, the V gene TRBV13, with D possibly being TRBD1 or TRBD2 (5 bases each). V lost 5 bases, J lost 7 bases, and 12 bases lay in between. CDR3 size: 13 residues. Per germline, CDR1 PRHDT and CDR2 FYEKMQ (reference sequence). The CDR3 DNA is TGTGCCAGCAGCCGAGGGGTTTGGAATGAGCAGTTCTTC. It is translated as CASSRGVWNEQFF.

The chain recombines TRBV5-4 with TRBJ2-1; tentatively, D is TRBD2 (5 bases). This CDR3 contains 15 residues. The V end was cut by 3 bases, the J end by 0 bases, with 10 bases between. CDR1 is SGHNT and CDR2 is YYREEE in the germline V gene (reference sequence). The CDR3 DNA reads TGTGCCAGCAGCTCGCGGGTAGACTCCTACAATGAGCAGTTCTTC. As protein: CASSSRVDSYNEQFF.

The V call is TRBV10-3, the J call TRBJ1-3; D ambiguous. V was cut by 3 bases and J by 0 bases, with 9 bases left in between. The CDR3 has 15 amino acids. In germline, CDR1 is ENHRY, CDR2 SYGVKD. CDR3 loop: CAISDLTDSGNTIYF. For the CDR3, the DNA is TGTGCCATCAGTGATTTAACAGACTCTGGAAACACCATATATTTT.